This T cell receptor beta chain is drawn from a study of immune evolution from preneoplasia to lung adenocarcinoma. Findings of the study overall: Later-stage lesions seemingly showed higher T cell density and diversity than normal lung.

A word on this clone: Antigen unknown.

Profiled with immunoSEQ multiplex PCR; TCRdb holds only in-frame clones, not every one. The top ten hold about a fifth of the sample, which has several thousand clones, roughly 77% seen once. The CDR3 is 16 residues long. Looked up from germline, CDR1 is MNHNS and CDR2 is SASEGT. The junction had 7 bases not matched to a gene; V was cut back by 4 bases and J by 0 bases. The sequenced sample was FFPE adjacent normal lung tissue. The source is a person aged 60 to 80 with lung adenocarcinoma. The V gene is TRBV6-1, the J gene TRBJ1-1; 8 positions agree with TRBD1. This CDR3 reads CASSGGTGRMNTEAFF. CDR3 in DNA: TGTGCCAGCAGTGGCGGGACAGGACGGATGAACACTGAAGCTTTCTTT.